These 13 T cell receptor beta chains were sequenced from one sample in a study of blood T cell repertoires in COVID-19. Sequencing used immunoSEQ multiplex PCR; TCRdb keeps in-frame clones, though not all of them. The table has about 200,000 clones, 87% seen once. The sample taken for sequencing was PBMCs or T cells enriched from blood (not recorded which). Source of these receptors: a woman aged 25-40 years who had recovered from COVID-19.

This rearrangement joins TRBV30 to TRBJ1-1; TRBD1 aligns across 8 bases. Germline V gene data show CDR1 as GTSNPN and CDR2 as SVGIG (reference sequence). Losses at the gene ends were 4 bases for V and 3 bases for J; bases not matched to a gene: 7. The CDR3 is made up of 14 amino acids. In DNA, the CDR3 is TGTGCCTGGATTCCCGGGACAGGTCACACTGAAGCTTTCTTT. Translated: CAWIPGTGHTEAFF. Variable domain in full (rest from reference TRBV30 and TRBJ1-1): SQTIHQWPATLVQPVGSPLSLECTVEGTSNPNLYWYRQAAGRGLQLLFYSVGIGQISSEVPQNLSASRPQDRQFILSSKKLLLSDSGFYLCAWIPGTGHTEAFFGQGTRLTVV.

The J gene is TRBJ1-1, the V gene TRBV11-3; D unclear. The CDR3 contains 15 residues. Trimming cost V 5 bases and J 4 bases, with 17 bases left between them. Germline CDR1 SGHNT, CDR2 YENEEA. The CDR3 sequence: CASSGPTPKATEAFF. The CDR3 bases are TGTGCCAGCAGCGGGCCAACCCCGAAGGCCACTGAAGCTTTCTTT.

V and J are TRBV5-1 and TRBJ1-1, with 7 bases identical to TRBD1. This CDR3 has 15 amino acids. CDR1 SGHRS and CDR2 YFSETQ come from the germline V gene. Trimming cost V 4 bases and J 1 base; bases outside gene matches: 7. This chain's CDR3 is CASSDGTDPNTEAFF. In nucleotides, the CDR3 is TGCGCCAGCAGCGACGGGACAGATCCGAACACTGAAGCTTTCTTT.

CDR3 nucleotides: TGTGCCAGCTCACCAGTCTCCCTGTCCTCCTACGAGCAGTACTTC. It codes for CASSPVSLSSYEQYF. The chain links TRBV18 to TRBJ2-7; D is undetermined. Trimming cost V 2 bases and J 0 bases, with 11 bases left between them. The CDR3 length is 15 residues. Per germline, CDR1 KGHSH and CDR2 LQKENI.

The sample holds a few counts of this clone. The V call is TRBV11-3, the J call TRBJ2-2, with 7 bases aligning to TRBD1. V was clipped by 6 bases and J by 6 bases; unmatched bases: 10. The CDR3 loop spans 15 amino acids. Germline V gene data show CDR1 as SGHNT and CDR2 as YENEEA. The CDR3 coding sequence is TGTGCCAGCAGTAAAACCAGGACAGGCGCCGGGGAGCTGTTTTTT. This translates into CASSKTRTGAGELFF.

The chain carries TRBV29-1 and TRBJ2-6; TRBD1 agrees at 10 bases. Germline V lookup: CDR1 SQVTM, CDR2 ANQGSEA. V trimming: 3 bases; J trimming: 0 bases; junction bases outside the gene matches: 5. The CDR3 consists of 17 residues. The CDR3 loop is CSVEGTGAYSGANVLTF. The CDR3 coding sequence is TGCAGCGTTGAGGGGACAGGGGCTTACTCTGGGGCCAACGTCCTGACTTTC.

The rearrangement joins TRBV4-3 to TRBJ1-6, with 10 bases matching TRBD1. The CDR3 loop spans 14 amino acids. Germline V gene data show CDR1 as LGHNA and CDR2 as YSLEER. V lost 6 bases, J lost 10 bases, and 6 bases stayed unmatched. The CDR3 is CASRLDRGLSPLHF. In DNA, the CDR3 is TGCGCCAGCAGGCTAGACAGGGGGCTCTCACCCCTCCACTTT.

The rearrangement links TRBV19 to TRBJ1-3; TRBD1 matches at 9 bases. V shed 3 bases, J shed 7 bases, and the junction held 4 bases outside the gene matches. This CDR3 spans 14 amino acids. Germline CDR1 and CDR2: LNHDA and SQIVND (reference sequence). The CDR3 spells CASSMGQGTNTIYF. The CDR3 DNA sequence: TGTGCCAGTAGTATGGGACAGGGTACGAACACCATATATTTT. The whole variable domain, filled in from reference TRBV19 and TRBJ1-3, reads DGGITQSPKYLFRKEGQNVTLSCEQNLNHDAMYWYRQDPGQGLRLIYYSQIVNDFQKGDIAEGYSVSREKKESFPLTVTSAQKNPTAFYLCASSMGQGTNTIYFGEGSWLTVV.

The chain joins TRBV5-4 to TRBJ1-4, with D uncertain. Germline V gene sequence: CDR1 SGHNT, CDR2 YYREEE (reference sequence). V dropped 0 bases and J dropped 5 bases, with 8 bases sitting between them. This CDR3 comprises 14 residues. CDR3 coding DNA: TGTGCCAGCAGCTTGGGGACGGGGAATGAAAAACTGTTTTTT. The encoded protein is CASSLGTGNEKLFF. The variable domain in full, with the rest retrieved from reference TRBV5-4 and TRBJ1-4, is ETGVTQSPTHLIKTRGQQVTLRCSSQSGHNTVSWYQQALGQGPQFIFQYYREEENGRGNFPPRFSGLQFPNYSSELNVNALELDDSALYLCASSLGTGNEKLFFGSGTQLSVL.

This clone was picked up a small number of times. This chain connects TRBV5-6 to TRBJ1-2, with 10 bases identical to TRBD1. The trim removed 3 bases at V and 7 bases at J, leaving 9 bases unmatched. Germline CDR1 reads SGHDT; CDR2 reads YYEEEE. The CDR3 contains 15 residues. The CDR3 loop is CASSWGTGALPGYTF. Here the CDR3 DNA reads TGTGCCAGCAGCTGGGGGACAGGGGCGCTACCTGGCTACACCTTC.

In this sample, this clone turned up once. This chain links TRBV7-2 with TRBJ2-3, with TRBD2 matching over 11 bases. The V and J ends lost 7 bases and 0 bases, in that order; junction bases with no gene match: 12. In germline, CDR1 is SGHTA, CDR2 FQGNSA. The CDR3 covers 18 residues. The DNA for the CDR3 is TGTGCCAGCATCTCAATAGCGGGAGGGGTCGGTAGCACAGATACGCAGTATTTT. Residues: CASISIAGGVGSTDTQYF.

This rearrangement joins TRBV3-1 (or the pseudogene TRBV3-2) to TRBJ1-1; D gene unclear. V lost 1 base, J lost 1 base, and 10 bases lay in between. Germline V gives CDR1 LGHDT, CDR2 YNNKEL (reference sequence). The CDR3 has 15 residues. Here the CDR3 DNA reads TGTGCCAGCAGCCAAGTTGGAGGGCGGAACACTGAAGCTTTCTTT. It codes for CASSQVGGRNTEAFF.

The chain uses TRBV9 and TRBJ2-1; 11 bases are a match to TRBD1. The germline V gene has CDR1 SGDLS and CDR2 YYNGEE. The junction had 12 bases not matched to a gene; V was cut back by 4 bases and J by 12 bases. CDR3 size: 15 residues. The CDR3 coding sequence is TGTGCCAGCAGCCCCCCCGGGACAGGGGGAAGTCGGCAGTTCTTC. This codes for CASSPPGTGGSRQFF.